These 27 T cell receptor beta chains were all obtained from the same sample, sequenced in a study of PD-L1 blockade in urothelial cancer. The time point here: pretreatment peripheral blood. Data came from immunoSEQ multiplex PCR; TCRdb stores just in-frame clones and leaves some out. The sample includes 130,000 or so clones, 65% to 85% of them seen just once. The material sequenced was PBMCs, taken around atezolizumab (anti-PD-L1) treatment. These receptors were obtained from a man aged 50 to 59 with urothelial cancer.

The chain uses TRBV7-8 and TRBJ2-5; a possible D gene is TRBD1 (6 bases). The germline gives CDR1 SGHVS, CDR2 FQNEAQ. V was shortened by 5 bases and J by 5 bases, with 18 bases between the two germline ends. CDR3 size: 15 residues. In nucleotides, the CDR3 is TGTGCCAGCAGCCGGGGACACTCGGCAGGCGAGACCCAGTACTTC. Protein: CASSRGHSAGETQYF.

Written as DNA, the CDR3 is TGTGCCAGCGTGGGACATTTGAACACCGGGGAGCTGTTTTTT. It encodes CASVGHLNTGELFF. V is TRBV28 and J is TRBJ2-2, with D maybe TRBD1 (6 bases). This CDR3 comprises 14 residues. The germline CDR1 and CDR2 sequences are MDHEN and SYDVKM. V shed 8 bases and J shed 1 base, with 11 bases lying between them. Drawing the rest from reference TRBV28 and TRBJ2-2, the complete variable domain is DVKVTQSSRYLVKRTGEKVFLECVQDMDHENMFWYRQDPGLGLRLIYFSYDVKMKEKGDIPEGYSVSREKKERFSLILESASTNQTSMYLCASVGHLNTGELFFGEGSRLTVL.

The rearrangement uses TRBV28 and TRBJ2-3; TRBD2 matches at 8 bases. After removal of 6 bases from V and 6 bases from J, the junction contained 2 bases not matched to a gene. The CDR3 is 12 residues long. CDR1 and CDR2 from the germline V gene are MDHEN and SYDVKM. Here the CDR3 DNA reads TGTGCCAGCAGGTCGGGGGGGGATACGCAGTATTTT. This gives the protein CASRSGGDTQYF. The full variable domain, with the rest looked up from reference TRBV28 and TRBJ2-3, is DVKVTQSSRYLVKRTGEKVFLECVQDMDHENMFWYRQDPGLGLRLIYFSYDVKMKEKGDIPEGYSVSREKKERFSLILESASTNQTSMYLCASRSGGDTQYFGPGTRLTVL.

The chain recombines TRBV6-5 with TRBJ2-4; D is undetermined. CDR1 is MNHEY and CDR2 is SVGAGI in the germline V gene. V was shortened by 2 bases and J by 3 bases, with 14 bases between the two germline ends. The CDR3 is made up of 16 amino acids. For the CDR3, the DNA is TGTGCCAGCAGTTACCGTGCAGGTGTGGGCAAAAACATTCAGTACTTC. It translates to CASSYRAGVGKNIQYF.

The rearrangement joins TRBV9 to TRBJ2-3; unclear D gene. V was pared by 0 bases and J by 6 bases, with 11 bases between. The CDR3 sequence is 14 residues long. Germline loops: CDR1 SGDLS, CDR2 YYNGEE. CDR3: CASSVGLEADTQYF. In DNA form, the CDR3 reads TGTGCCAGCAGCGTAGGGCTAGAAGCTGATACGCAGTATTTT.

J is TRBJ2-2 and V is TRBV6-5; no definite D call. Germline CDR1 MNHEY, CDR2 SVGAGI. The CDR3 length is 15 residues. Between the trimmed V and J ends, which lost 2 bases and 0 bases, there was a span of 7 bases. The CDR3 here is CASSYVIANTGELFF. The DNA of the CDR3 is TGTGCCAGCAGTTACGTCATAGCGAACACCGGGGAGCTGTTTTTT.

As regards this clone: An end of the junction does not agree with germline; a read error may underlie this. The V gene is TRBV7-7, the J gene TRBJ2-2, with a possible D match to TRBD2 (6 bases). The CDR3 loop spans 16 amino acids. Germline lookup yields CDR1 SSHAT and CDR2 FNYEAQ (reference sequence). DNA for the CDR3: TGTGCTAGCAGCTTAGCGGCGGGGACGTTCACCGGGGAGCTGTTTTTT. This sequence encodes CASSLAAGTFTGELFF.

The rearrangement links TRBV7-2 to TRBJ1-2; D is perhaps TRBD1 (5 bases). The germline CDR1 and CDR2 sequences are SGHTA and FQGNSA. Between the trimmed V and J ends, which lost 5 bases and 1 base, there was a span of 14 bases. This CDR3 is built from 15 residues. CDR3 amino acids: CASSLSGQSNYGYTF. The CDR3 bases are TGTGCCAGCAGCCTATCAGGGCAGAGTAACTATGGCTACACCTTC.

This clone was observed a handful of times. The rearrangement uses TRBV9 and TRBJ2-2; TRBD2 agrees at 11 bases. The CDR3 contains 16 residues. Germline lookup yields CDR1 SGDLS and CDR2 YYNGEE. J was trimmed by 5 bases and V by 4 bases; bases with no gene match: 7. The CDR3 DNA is TGTGCCAGCAGCCCTCATAGCGGGAGGGAGACCGGGGAGCTGTTTTTT. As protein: CASSPHSGRETGELFF.

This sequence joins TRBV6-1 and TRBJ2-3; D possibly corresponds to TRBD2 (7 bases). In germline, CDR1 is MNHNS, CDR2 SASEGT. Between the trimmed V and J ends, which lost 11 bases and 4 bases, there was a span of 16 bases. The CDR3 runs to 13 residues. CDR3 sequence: CAGGAVAADTQYF. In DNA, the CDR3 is TGTGCCGGGGGGGCGGTGGCCGCAGATACGCAGTATTTT.

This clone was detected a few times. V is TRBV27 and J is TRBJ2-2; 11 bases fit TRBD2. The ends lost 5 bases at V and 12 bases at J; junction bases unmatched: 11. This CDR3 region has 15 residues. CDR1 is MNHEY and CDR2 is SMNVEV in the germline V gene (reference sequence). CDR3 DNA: TGTGCCAGCAGTACTCCGGGACTAGCGGCGGGGAAGCTGTTTTTT. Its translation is CASSTPGLAAGKLFF.

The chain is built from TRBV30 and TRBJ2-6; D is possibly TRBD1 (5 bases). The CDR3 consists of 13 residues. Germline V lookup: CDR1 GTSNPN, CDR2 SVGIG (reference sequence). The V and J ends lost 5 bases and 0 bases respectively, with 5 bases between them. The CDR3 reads CAWDSSGANVLTF. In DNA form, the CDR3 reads TGTGCCTGGGACAGCTCTGGGGCCAACGTCCTGACTTTC.

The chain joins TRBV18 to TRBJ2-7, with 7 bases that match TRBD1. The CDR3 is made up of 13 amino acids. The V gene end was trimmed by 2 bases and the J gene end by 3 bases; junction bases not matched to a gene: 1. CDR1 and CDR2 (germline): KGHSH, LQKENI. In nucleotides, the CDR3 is TGTGCCAGCTCACCAGGGACAGACTACGAGCAGTACTTC. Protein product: CASSPGTDYEQYF.

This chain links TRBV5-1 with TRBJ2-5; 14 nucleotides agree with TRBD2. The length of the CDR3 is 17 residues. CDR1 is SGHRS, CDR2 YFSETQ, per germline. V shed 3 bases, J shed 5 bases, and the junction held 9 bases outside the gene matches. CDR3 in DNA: TGCGCCAGCAGCTCTCGAGGACTAGCGGGAGGAGGGGAGACCCAGTACTTC. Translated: CASSSRGLAGGGETQYF.

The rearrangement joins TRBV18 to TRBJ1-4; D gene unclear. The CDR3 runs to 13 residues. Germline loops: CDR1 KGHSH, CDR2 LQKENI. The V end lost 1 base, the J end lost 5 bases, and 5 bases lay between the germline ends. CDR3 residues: CASSPLLNEKLFF. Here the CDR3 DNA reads TGTGCCAGCTCACCACTCCTAAATGAAAAACTGTTTTTT.

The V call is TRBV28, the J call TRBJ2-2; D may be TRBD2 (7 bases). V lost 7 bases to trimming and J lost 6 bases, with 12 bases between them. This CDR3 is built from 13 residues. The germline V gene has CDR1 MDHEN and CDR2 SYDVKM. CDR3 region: CASKWGGPGELFF. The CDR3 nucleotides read TGTGCCAGCAAATGGGGGGGGCCCGGGGAGCTGTTTTTT. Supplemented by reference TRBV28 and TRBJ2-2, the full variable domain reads DVKVTQSSRYLVKRTGEKVFLECVQDMDHENMFWYRQDPGLGLRLIYFSYDVKMKEKGDIPEGYSVSREKKERFSLILESASTNQTSMYLCASKWGGPGELFFGEGSRLTVL.

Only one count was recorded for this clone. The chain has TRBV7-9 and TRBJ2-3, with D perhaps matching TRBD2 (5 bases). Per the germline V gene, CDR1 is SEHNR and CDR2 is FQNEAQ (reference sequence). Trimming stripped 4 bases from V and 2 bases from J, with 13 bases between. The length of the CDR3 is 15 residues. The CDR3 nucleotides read TGTGCCAGCAGCTCCCAAGCGGAATACACAGATACGCAGTATTTT. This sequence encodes CASSSQAEYTDTQYF.

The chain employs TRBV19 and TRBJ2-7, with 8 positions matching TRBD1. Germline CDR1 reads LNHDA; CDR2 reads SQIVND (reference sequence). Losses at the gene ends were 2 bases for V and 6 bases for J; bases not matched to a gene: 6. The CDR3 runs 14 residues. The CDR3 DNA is TGTGCCAGTAGTATAAGCACAGGGGGGACCGAGCAGTACTTC. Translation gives CASSISTGGTEQYF.

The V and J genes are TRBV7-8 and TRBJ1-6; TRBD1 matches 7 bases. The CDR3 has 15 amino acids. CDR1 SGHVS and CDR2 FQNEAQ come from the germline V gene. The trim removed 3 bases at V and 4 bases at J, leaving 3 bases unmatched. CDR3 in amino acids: CASSLATGYNSPLHF. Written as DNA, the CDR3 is TGTGCCAGCAGCTTGGCGACAGGGTATAATTCACCCCTCCACTTT.

CDR3 in amino acids: CASTTPREQTQYF. The CDR3 nucleotides are TGTGCCAGCACCACCCCGAGGGAGCAGACCCAGTACTTC. The chain couples TRBV5-4 to TRBJ2-5; maybe TRBD2 (5 bases). CDR1 is SGHNT and CDR2 is YYREEE in the germline V gene (reference sequence). V was trimmed by 6 bases and J by 6 bases, leaving 15 bases between them. CDR3 length equals 13 residues.

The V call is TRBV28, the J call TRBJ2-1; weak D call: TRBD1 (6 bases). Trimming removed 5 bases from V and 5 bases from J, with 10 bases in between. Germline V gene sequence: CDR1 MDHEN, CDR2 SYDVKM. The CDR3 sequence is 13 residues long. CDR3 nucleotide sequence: TGTGCCAGCAGTGGGGGACATCACAATGAGCAGTTCTTC. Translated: CASSGGHHNEQFF.

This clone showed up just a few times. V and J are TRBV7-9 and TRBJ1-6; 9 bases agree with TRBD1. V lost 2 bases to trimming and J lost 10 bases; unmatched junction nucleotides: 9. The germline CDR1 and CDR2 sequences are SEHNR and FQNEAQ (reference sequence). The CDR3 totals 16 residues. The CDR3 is CASSLTGGQGLSPLHF. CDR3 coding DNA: TGTGCCAGCAGCTTAACTGGGGGACAGGGTTTATCACCCCTCCACTTT.

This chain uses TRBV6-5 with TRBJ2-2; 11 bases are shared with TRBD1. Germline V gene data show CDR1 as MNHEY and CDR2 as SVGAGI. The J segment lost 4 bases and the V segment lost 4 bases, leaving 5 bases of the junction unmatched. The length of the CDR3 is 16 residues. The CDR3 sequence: CASSSPGTGGTGELFF. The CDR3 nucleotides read TGTGCCAGCAGTTCTCCCGGGACAGGGGGCACCGGGGAGCTGTTTTTT.

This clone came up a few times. The CDR3 protein is CASSLPSSGANVLTF. CDR3 DNA sequence: TGTGCCAGCAGTTTGCCGAGCTCTGGGGCCAACGTCCTGACTTTC. The rearrangement links TRBV6-6 to TRBJ2-6; D remains ambiguous. CDR3 size: 15 residues. V lost 4 bases and J 0 bases, leaving 7 bases between the germline ends. Germline V gives CDR1 MNHNY, CDR2 SVGAGI (reference sequence).

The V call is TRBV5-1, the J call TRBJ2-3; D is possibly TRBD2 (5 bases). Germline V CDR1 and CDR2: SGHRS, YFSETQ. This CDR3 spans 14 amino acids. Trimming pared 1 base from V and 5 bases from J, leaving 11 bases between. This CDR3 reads CASSLREGEDTQYF. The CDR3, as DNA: TGCGCCAGCAGCTTGAGAGAGGGCGAAGATACGCAGTATTTT.

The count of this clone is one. Written as DNA, the CDR3 is TGTGCCAGCAGTTTAGGACAGGGGAAGGGTGAAGCTTTCTTT. This encodes CASSLGQGKGEAFF. This sequence joins TRBV28 and TRBJ1-1; TRBD1 aligns across 9 bases. There are 14 residues in the CDR3. V was pared by 2 bases and J by 7 bases, with 5 bases of the junction left unmatched. CDR1 is MDHEN, CDR2 SYDVKM, per germline.

DNA for the CDR3: TGTGCCAGCAGTCGACAATGGGGCATTCTGAACACTGAAGCTTTCTTT. This encodes CASSRQWGILNTEAFF. The chain is built from TRBV7-9 and TRBJ1-1, with D possibly matching TRBD1 (5 bases). The V and J ends lost 6 bases and 0 bases respectively, with 17 bases between them. The CDR3 length is 16 residues. Germline lookup yields CDR1 SEHNR and CDR2 FQNEAQ (reference sequence).